These T cell receptor beta chains were read from a single sample in a study of beta chain features in type 1 diabetes. TCRdb keeps only in-frame clones here, not all; method: immunoSEQ multiplex PCR. The sample holds about 230,000 clones; approximately 16% are singletons and the top ten take 0.085%. Sequencing was performed on naive CD4+ T cells from blood. The receptors originated from a man younger than 45 with type 1 diabetes. The CDR3 runs from the conserved cysteine through the conserved F or W. The D gene is left open where the match is weak. Where a row states a size, it is once, few, many or the class of an expanded clone; other rows omit it.

J: TRBJ1-5
length: 11
size: few
V: TRBV20-1
D: NA
CDR3: CSALRGQPQHF
DNA: TGCAGTGCTCTCAGGGGCCAGCCCCAGCATTTT

J: TRBJ2-7
length: 15
size: NA
V: TRBV7-2
D: TRBD2
CDR3: CASSSPGLAGNEQYF
DNA: TGTGCCAGCAGCTCCCCGGGACTAGCGGGAAACGAGCAGTACTTC

J: TRBJ2-1
length: 13
size: NA
V: TRBV15
D: NA
CDR3: CATSRDIGARGFF
DNA: TGTGCCACCAGCAGAGATATTGGGGCTCGAGGATTCTTC

J: TRBJ2-7
length: 14
size: NA
V: TRBV29-1
D: TRBD2
CDR3: CSAQTSGISYEQYF
DNA: TGCAGCGCCCAGACTAGCGGGATCTCCTACGAGCAGTACTTC

J: TRBJ2-1
length: 14
size: NA
V: TRBV10-3
D: NA
CDR3: CAISEAISVTEQFF
DNA: TGTGCCATCAGTGAGGCCATTAGCGTTACTGAGCAGTTCTTC

J: TRBJ1-1
length: 11
size: NA
V: TRBV7-2
D: NA
CDR3: CASSQSMRAFF
DNA: TGTGCCAGCAGCCAGAGCATGCGAGCTTTCTTT

J: TRBJ2-7
length: 12
size: few
V: TRBV28
D: NA
CDR3: CASSAQGSEQYF
DNA: TGTGCCAGCAGCGCCCAGGGTTCCGAGCAGTACTTC

J: TRBJ1-3
length: 16
size: NA
V: TRBV4-1
D: NA
CDR3: CASSLGRAYSGNTIYF
DNA: TGCGCCAGCAGCCTTGGACGGGCTTACTCTGGAAACACCATATATTTT

J: TRBJ2-3
length: 12
size: NA
V: TRBV27
D: NA
CDR3: CASSFPTDTQYF
DNA: TGTGCCAGCAGTTTCCCCACAGATACGCAGTATTTT

J: TRBJ1-2
length: 12
size: few
V: TRBV4-1
D: NA
CDR3: CASSSGNYGYTF
DNA: TGCGCCAGCAGCTCAGGGAACTATGGCTACACCTTC